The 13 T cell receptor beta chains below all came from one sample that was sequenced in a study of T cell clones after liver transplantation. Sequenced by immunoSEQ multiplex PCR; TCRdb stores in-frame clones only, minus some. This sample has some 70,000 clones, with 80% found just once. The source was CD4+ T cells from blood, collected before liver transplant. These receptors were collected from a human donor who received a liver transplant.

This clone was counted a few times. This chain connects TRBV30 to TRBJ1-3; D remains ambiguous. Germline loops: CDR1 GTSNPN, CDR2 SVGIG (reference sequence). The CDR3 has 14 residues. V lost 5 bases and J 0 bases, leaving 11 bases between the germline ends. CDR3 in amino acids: CAWGLGVSGNTIYF. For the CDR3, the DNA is TGTGCCTGGGGACTTGGGGTCTCTGGAAACACCATATATTTT.

The CDR3 sequence: CASSIGTGRTDTQYF. The CDR3 bases are TGTGCCAGCAGCATAGGGACAGGGAGGACAGATACGCAGTATTTT. This chain uses TRBV11-3 with TRBJ2-3, with 9 bases identical to TRBD1. The CDR3 loop spans 15 amino acids. V shed 5 bases and J 3 bases; nucleotides not matched to a gene: 6. Per germline, CDR1 SGHNT and CDR2 YENEEA.

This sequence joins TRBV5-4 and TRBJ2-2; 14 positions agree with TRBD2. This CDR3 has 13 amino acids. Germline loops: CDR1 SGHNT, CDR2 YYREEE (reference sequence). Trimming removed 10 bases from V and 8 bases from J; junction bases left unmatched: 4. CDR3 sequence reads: CAFGLAGGGELFF. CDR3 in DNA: TGTGCCTTTGGACTAGCGGGAGGTGGGGAGCTGTTTTTT.

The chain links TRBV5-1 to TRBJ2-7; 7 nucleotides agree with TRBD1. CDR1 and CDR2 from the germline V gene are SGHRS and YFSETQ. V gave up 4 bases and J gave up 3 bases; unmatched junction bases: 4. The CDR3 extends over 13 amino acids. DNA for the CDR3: TGCGCCAGCAGCCGGGACAGCTTCTACGAGCAGTACTTC. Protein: CASSRDSFYEQYF. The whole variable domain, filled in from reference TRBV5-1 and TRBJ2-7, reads KAGVTQTPRYLIKTRGQQVTLSCSPISGHRSVSWYQQTPGQGLQFLFEYFSETQRNKGNFPGRFSGRQFSNSRSEMNVSTLELGDSALYLCASSRDSFYEQYFGPGTRLTVT.

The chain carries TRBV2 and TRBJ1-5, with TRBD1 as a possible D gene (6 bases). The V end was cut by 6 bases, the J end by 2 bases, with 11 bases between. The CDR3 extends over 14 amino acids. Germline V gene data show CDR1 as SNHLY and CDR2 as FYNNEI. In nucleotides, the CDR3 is TGTGCCAGCAGGAAGGGGGAAGGCAATCAGCCCCAGCATTTT. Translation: CASRKGEGNQPQHF.

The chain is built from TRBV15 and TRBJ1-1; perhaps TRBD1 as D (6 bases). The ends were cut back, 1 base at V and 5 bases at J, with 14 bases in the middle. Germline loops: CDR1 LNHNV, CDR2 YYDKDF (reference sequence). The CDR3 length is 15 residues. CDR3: CATSRGQQGSTEAFF. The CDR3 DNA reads TGTGCCACCAGCAGAGGTCAGCAGGGGAGTACTGAAGCTTTCTTT.

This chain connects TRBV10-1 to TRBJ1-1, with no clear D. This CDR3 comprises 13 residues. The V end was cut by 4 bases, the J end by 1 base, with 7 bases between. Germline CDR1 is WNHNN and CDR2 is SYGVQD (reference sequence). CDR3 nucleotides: TGCGCCAGCAGTGTTACTAGGAACACTGAAGCTTTCTTT. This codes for CASSVTRNTEAFF.

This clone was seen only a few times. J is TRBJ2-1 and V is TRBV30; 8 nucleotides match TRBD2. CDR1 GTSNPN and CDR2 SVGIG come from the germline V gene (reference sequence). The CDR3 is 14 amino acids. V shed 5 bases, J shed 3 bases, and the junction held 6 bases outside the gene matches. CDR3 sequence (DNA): TGTGCCTGGGCGATAGCGGGAAACTACAATGAGCAGTTCTTC. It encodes CAWAIAGNYNEQFF.

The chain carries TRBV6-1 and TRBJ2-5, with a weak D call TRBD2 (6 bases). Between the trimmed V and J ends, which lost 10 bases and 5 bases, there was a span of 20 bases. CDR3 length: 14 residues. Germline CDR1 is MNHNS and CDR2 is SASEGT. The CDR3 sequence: CATQRGWGEETQYF. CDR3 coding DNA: TGTGCCACTCAGAGGGGTTGGGGGGAGGAGACCCAGTACTTC.

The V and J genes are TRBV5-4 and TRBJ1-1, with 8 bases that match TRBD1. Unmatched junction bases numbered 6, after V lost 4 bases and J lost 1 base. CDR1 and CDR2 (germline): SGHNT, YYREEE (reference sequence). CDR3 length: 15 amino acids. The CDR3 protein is CASSPADRGNTEAFF. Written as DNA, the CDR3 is TGTGCCAGCAGCCCCGCCGACAGGGGGAACACTGAAGCTTTCTTT.

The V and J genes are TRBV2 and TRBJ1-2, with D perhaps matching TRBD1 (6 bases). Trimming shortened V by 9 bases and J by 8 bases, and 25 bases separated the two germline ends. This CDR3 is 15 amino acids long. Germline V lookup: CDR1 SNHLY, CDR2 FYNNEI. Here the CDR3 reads CASQVPHRADGGYTF. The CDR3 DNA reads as TGTGCCAGTCAAGTCCCCCACAGGGCGGATGGAGGCTACACCTTC. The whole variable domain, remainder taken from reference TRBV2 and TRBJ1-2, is EPEVTQTPSHQVTQMGQEVILRCVPISNHLYFYWYRQILGQKVEFLVSFYNNEISEKSEIFDDQFSVERPDGSNFTLKIRSTKLEDSAMYFCASQVPHRADGGYTFGSGTRLTVV.

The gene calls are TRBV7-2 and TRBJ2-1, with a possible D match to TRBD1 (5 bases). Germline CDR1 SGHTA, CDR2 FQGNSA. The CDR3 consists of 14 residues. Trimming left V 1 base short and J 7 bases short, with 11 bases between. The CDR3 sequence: CASSLGGRVNEQFF. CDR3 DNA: TGTGCCAGCAGCTTAGGGGGCAGGGTAAATGAGCAGTTCTTC.

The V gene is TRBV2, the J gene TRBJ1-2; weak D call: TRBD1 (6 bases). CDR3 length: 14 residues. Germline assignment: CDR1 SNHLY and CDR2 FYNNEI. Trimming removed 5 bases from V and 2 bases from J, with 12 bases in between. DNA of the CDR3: TGTGCCAGCAGTCCCGGGACACTGAACTATGGCTACACCTTC. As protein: CASSPGTLNYGYTF.